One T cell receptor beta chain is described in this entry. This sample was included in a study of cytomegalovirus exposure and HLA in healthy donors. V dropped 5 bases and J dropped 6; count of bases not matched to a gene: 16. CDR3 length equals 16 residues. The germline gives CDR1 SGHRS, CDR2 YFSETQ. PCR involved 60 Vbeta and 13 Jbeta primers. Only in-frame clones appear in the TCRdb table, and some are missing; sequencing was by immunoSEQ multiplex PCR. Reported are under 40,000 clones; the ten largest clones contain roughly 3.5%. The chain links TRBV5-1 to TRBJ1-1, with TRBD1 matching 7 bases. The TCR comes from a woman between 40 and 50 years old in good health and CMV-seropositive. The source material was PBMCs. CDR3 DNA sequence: TGCGCCAGCAGACTCAGGACAGGAGGGTTGGATTCTGAAGCTTTCTTT. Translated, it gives CASRLRTGGLDSEAFF.